This T cell receptor (beta chain) was obtained from a study of CD8+ T cells in alopecia areata. Extraction of RNA preceded its reverse transcription into cDNA, which served as the sequencing template. TCRdb's copy holds only in-frame clones and misses some; the assay was immunoSEQ multiplex PCR. The sample holds around 250,000 clones, around two thirds seen once. The length of the CDR3 is 13 residues. Germline assignment: CDR1 SQVTM and CDR2 ANQGSEA. J gave up 7 bases and V 6 bases, and 4 bases lay outside the gene matches. The clonotype comes from a human donor with alopecia areata. Sequencing used CD4+ T cells sorted from blood, obtained at week 0. This chain links TRBV29-1 with TRBJ2-1, with TRBD2 matching 12 bases. CDR3 nucleotide sequence: TGCAGCGTGACTAGCGGGGGTTTAAATGAGCAGTTCTTC. It codes for CSVTSGGLNEQFF.